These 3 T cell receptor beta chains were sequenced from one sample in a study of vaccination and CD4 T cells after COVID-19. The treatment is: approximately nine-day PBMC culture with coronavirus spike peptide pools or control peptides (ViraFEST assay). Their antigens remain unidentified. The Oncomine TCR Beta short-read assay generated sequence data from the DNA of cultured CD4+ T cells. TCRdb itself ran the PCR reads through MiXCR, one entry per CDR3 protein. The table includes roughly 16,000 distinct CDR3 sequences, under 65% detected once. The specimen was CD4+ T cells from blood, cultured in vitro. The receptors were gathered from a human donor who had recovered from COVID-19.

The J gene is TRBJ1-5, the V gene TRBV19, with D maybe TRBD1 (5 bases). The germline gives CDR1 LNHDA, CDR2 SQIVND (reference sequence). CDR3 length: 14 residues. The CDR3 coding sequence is TGTTCAACGGGGGGGTGGGGTGGCAATCAGCCCCAGCATTTT. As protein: CSTGGWGGNQPQHF.

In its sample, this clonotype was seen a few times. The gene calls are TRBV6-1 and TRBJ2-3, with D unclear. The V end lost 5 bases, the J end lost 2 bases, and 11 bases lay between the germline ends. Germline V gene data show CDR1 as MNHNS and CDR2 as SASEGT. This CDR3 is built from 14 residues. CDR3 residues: CASSLVRPTDTQYF. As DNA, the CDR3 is TGTGCCAGCAGTCTAGTTCGTCCCACAGATACGCAGTATTTT.

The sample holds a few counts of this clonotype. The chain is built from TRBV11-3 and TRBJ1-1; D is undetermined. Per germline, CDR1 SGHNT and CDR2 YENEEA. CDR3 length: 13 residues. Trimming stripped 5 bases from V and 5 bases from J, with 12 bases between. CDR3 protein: CASSTVSGTEAFF. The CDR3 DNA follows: TGTGCCAGCAGCACAGTGAGCGGAACTGAAGCTTTCTTT.